This record looks at one TCR beta chain sequence and its context. This sample is drawn from a study of cytomegalovirus exposure and HLA in healthy donors. This PCR relied on a set of 60 Vbeta primers and 13 Jbeta primers. TCRdb's table, derived via immunoSEQ multiplex PCR, lists solely in-frame clones and lacks some. This sample yields over 130,000 clones, of which 70% are seen a single time; roughly 1.7% belongs to the top ten. The V gene lost 5 bases and the J gene lost 8 bases, with 15 bases spanning the gap. Germline V gives CDR1 SGHTA, CDR2 FQGNSA. This CDR3 has 13 amino acids. The sample was PBMCs. This TCR was sampled from a woman aged 30 to 39 in good health and CMV-seronegative. The J gene is TRBJ1-2, the V gene TRBV7-2, with D tentatively TRBD1 (5 bases). This CDR3 reads CASSPGADFGYTF. CDR3 DNA sequence: TGTGCCAGCAGCCCTGGGGCCGACTTCGGCTACACCTTC.